This TCR beta chain came from a study of blood T cell repertoires in COVID-19 (dated by TCRdb to 2020 to 2021). Some background on the complete study: The collaborator samples originated in the United States, Italy and Spain and spanned the acute and convalescent phases of COVID-19. The sample metadata nearly always contained a de-identified subject ID, COVID-19 status, age in years and sex. The dataset comprised deeply sampled blood TCRbeta repertoires from subjects exposed to, actively infected with, or recovered from COVID-19. The repertoires were released in a freely available public database intended as a resource for research on the immune response to SARS-CoV-2. The prospective study material was composed of cDNA or gDNA derived from T cells, B-cell-depleted T cells, or PBMCs. Samples came from the ongoing ImmuneRACE study (first 160 participants) plus 1,254 subjects from 6 global collaborators. Where available, HLA class I and class II types were obtained from metadata supplied by the sample provider rather than from assay-based typing.

Comments on this clone: Its antigen remains unidentified. No base quality information exists; no much larger clone differs at one position.

Each collaborating institution followed its own protocols to collect whole blood in K2EDTA tubes. For TCRbeta analysis, collaborators shipped samples in one of three forms: frozen whole blood, isolated PBMCs, or DNA extracted from either of those sample types. Reading the germline V gene gives CDR1 MNHEY and CDR2 SVGAGI. There are 14 amino acids in the CDR3, from cysteine to phenylalanine inclusive. The CDR3 DNA has 42 bases and is translated from base 1. V loses 6 bases at its end and J loses 7 bases; junction bases beyond the gene matches: 7. TCRbeta CDR3 regions were amplified from genomic DNA by means of the immunoSEQ Assay, a bias-controlled multiplex PCR. The paper's data handling went like this. The number of nucleated cells in each sample was estimated from the amplification of reference gene primers within the assay. Sequence reads were collapsed and filtered to measure the absolute abundance of every unique TCRbeta CDR3 rearrangement. For each sample, productive Simpson clonality was calculated by taking the square root of Simpson's diversity index across productive rearrangements. In TCRdb, the immuneACCESS table is reduced to in-frame sequences with V and J assigned. These tables do not hold every clone; where another copy was compared, an unresolved V gene accounts for under half, and the others remain unexplained. V and J calls and clone size follow that table, whereas D and trimming were derived from the DNA. This sample is represented by 45,000 to 65,000 clones; 70% to 85% of them were singletons. The top ten clones comprise roughly 4% of the sample.

What the work shows at the level of the full study, not this receptor alone: Clinical and demographic metadata were provided uncurated, with the amount varying by source and participant.

Rearrangement joined TRBV6-5 to TRBJ1-5; 9 bases in the middle match TRBD1. Input material: peripheral blood. The clonotype originates from a man aged 60 to 69 with acute or convalescent COVID-19. The encoded CDR3 is CASRAGTGSQPQHF. Here is the DNA: TGTGCCAGCAGGGCCGGGACAGGGTCACAGCCCCAGCATTTT.